These T cell receptor beta chains were read from a single sample in a study of identical twins. Using its own MiXCR run on the 5' RACE reads, TCRdb lists one record per CDR3 protein. The sample has 650,000 to 800,000 distinct CDR3 sequences, 8% to 9% seen once. The same sample was also used in a study of yellow fever vaccine responses in identical twins.

Sample: PBMCs. All receptors come from a woman in her late teens or twenties in good health. Both conserved end residues are part of each CDR3. Fields, in order: D gene, J gene, clone size, V gene, CDR3 DNA, CDR3 protein. D genes are given only for firm matches. Size values are once, few and many counts, or a class for expanded clones, and some rows have none.

>TRBD1|TRBJ2-5|NA|TRBV7-2
TGTGCCAGCAGCTTAGCCTCAGGGGGCTTGGAGACCCAGTACTTC
CASSLASGGLETQYF
>NA|TRBJ2-3|few|TRBV7-3
TGTGCCAGCAGCTTCGCGGGATTGAGCACAGATACGCAGTATTTT
CASSFAGLSTDTQYF
>NA|TRBJ2-3|NA|TRBV3-1
TGTGCCAGCAGCCAAGAGATGGGGCGGGGGCTCTTTGATACGCAGTATTTT
CASSQEMGRGLFDTQYF
>TRBD2|TRBJ2-1|NA|TRBV20-1
TGCAGTGCTCCCCAAGGGGGGCGGGAGGTACCTTCCTACAATGAGCAGTTCTTC
CSAPQGGREVPSYNEQFF
>TRBD1|TRBJ1-2|few|TRBV5-1
TGCGCCAGCAGCGGACAGGGAGCTAACTATGGCTACACCTTC
CASSGQGANYGYTF
>NA|TRBJ2-1|many|TRBV10-3
TGTGCCATCAGTGAGTCGTGGACAGACACCTACAATGAGCAGTTCTTC
CAISESWTDTYNEQFF
>TRBD2|TRBJ2-5|few|TRBV12-3/TRBV12-4
TGTGCCAGCAGTTTCGACGGGGGGGCCCAAGAGACCCAGTACTTC
CASSFDGGAQETQYF
>NA|TRBJ2-7|many|TRBV29-1
TGCAGCGCCCTGGAGAGGTCCTACGAGCAGTACTTC
CSALERSYEQYF
>TRBD1|TRBJ2-1|few|TRBV30
TGTGCCTGGGGGACCGGGACAGGGGGATTGGATGAGCAGTTCTTC
CAWGTGTGGLDEQFF
>NA|TRBJ2-3|many|TRBV6-1
TGTGCCAGCGGCCGGGGCCTGGACACAGATACGCAGTATTTT
CASGRGLDTDTQYF
>NA|TRBJ2-7|few|TRBV6-2/TRBV6-3
TGTGCCAGCAGTTACCTGGGGGCTATGTACGAGCAGTACTTC
CASSYLGAMYEQYF
>TRBD1|TRBJ1-2|few|TRBV7-2
TGTGCCAGCAGCTTAGGGACAGGGACTCGCTATGGCTACACCTTC
CASSLGTGTRYGYTF
>NA|TRBJ1-1|NA|TRBV4-1
TGCGCCAGCAGCCAAGTATATCCCACTAACACTGAAGCTTTCTTT
CASSQVYPTNTEAFF
>NA|TRBJ1-3|few|TRBV25-1
TGTGCCACAACACCAGGGGCGGATGGAAACACCATATATTTT
CATTPGADGNTIYF
>TRBD2|TRBJ2-1|NA|TRBV7-2
TGTGCCAGCAGCTTTTTGGCGGGGGGTCCGGATGAGCAGTTCTTC
CASSFLAGGPDEQFF
>TRBD1|TRBJ2-2|many|TRBV12-3/TRBV12-4
TGTGCCAGCAGCCCCGACAGGGTCTCCGGGGAGCTGTTTTTT
CASSPDRVSGELFF
>TRBD1|TRBJ2-1|many|TRBV7-2
TGTGCCAGCAGCACCAAGGGACAGGGGGGCTCCTACAATGAGCAGTTCTTC
CASSTKGQGGSYNEQFF
>TRBD1|TRBJ2-7|NA|TRBV12-3/TRBV12-4
TGTGCCAGCAGTACTCCGGGACAGGGCATGTACGAGCAGTACTTC
CASSTPGQGMYEQYF
>NA|TRBJ2-1|few|TRBV11-3
TGTGCCAGCAGCAGAGGGGGTGCTGAGCAGTTCTTC
CASSRGGAEQFF
>NA|TRBJ2-1|NA|TRBV20-1
TGCAGTGCACCAGGGACGCCACCATCCTACAATGAGCAGTTCTTC
CSAPGTPPSYNEQFF
>NA|TRBJ2-1|NA|TRBV24-1
TGTGCCACCAGACAACTTGGGGGCAATGAGCAGTTCTTC
CATRQLGGNEQFF
>TRBD2|TRBJ2-1|few|TRBV3-1
TGTGCCAGCAGCCAAGATTGGGGGGCGGGGGGCAACAATGAGCAGTTCTTC
CASSQDWGAGGNNEQFF